A single sample is the source of the 27 T cell receptor beta chains below, sequenced in a study of siplizumab effects on memory and regulatory T cells. Data came from immunoSEQ multiplex PCR; TCRdb stores just in-frame clones and leaves some out. Of some 56,000 clones listed, over 95% were seen once; the top ten hold 1.1%. Sequencing input: naive CD8+ T cells sorted from blood. Source of these receptors: a human donor in good health.

In its sample, this clone was seen once. The genes are TRBV5-8 and TRBJ1-2, with TRBD1 matching 7 bases. The CDR3 is made up of 13 amino acids. The germline CDR1 and CDR2 sequences are SGHTS and YDEGEE. V lost 4 bases and J lost 6; bases outside the gene matches: 6. In DNA form, the CDR3 reads TGTGCCAGCAGCCACGGGACAGAAAATGGCTACACCTTC. Translated: CASSHGTENGYTF.

The J gene is TRBJ2-1, the V gene TRBV6-5; TRBD2 matches at 10 bases. Germline lookup yields CDR1 MNHEY and CDR2 SVGAGI. This CDR3 is built from 14 residues. The ends lost 6 bases at V and 10 bases at J; junction bases unmatched: 9. The CDR3 coding sequence is TGTGCCAGCAGCAAGCCCGGACTAGCGGCCGAGCAGTTCTTC. This codes for CASSKPGLAAEQFF.

This chain joins TRBV27 and TRBJ2-1; tentatively, D is TRBD1 (6 bases). The length of the CDR3 is 14 residues. CDR1 MNHEY and CDR2 SMNVEV come from the germline V gene (reference sequence). V lost 4 bases, J lost 6 bases, and 13 bases lay in between. CDR3 sequence: CASSSQGLANEQFF. In DNA, the CDR3 is TGTGCCAGCAGTTCCCAGGGGCTCGCCAATGAGCAGTTCTTC.

J is TRBJ2-5 and V is TRBV27, with 11 nucleotides matching TRBD2. The length of the CDR3 is 16 residues. Germline values: CDR1 MNHEY, CDR2 SMNVEV (reference sequence). Losses at the gene ends were 4 bases for V and 2 bases for J; bases not matched to a gene: 6. CDR3 nucleotide sequence: TGTGCCAGCAGTTATTGGGTAGCGGGAGGGCAAGAGACCCAGTACTTC. Amino acid sequence: CASSYWVAGGQETQYF.

The gene calls are TRBV29-1 and TRBJ2-7; D remains ambiguous. The V gene's germline CDR1 is SQVTM and CDR2 ANQGSEA. The germline V and J ends were trimmed by 7 bases and 1 base, with 11 bases remaining between them. CDR3 length: 12 amino acids. The chain's CDR3 is CSASSQSYEQYF. DNA for the CDR3: TGCAGCGCGTCTAGTCAGTCCTACGAGCAGTACTTC.

This chain links TRBV7-6 with TRBJ2-7; the D gene is possibly TRBD2 (5 bases). The CDR3 consists of 15 residues. From germline, CDR1 is SGHVS and CDR2 FNYEAQ. The ends were cut back, 3 bases at V and 0 bases at J, with 12 bases in the middle. The CDR3 loop reads CASSFGESGSYEQYF. DNA of the CDR3: TGTGCCAGCAGCTTCGGAGAGAGCGGCTCCTACGAGCAGTACTTC.

The chain joins TRBV29-1 to TRBJ2-3; D unresolved. V was shortened by 1 base and J by 4 bases, with 6 bases between the two germline ends. Germline CDR1 SQVTM, CDR2 ANQGSEA. There are 12 residues in the CDR3. CDR3 DNA sequence: TGCAGCGTTGAAGTGATCCCAGATACGCAGTATTTT. It translates to CSVEVIPDTQYF.

The genes are TRBV27 and TRBJ2-4; 12 bases are shared with TRBD2. V dropped 3 bases and J dropped 5; count of bases not matched to a gene: 5. The CDR3 is 16 amino acids. The V gene's germline CDR1 is MNHEY and CDR2 SMNVEV (reference sequence). CDR3 bases: TGTGCCAGCAGTTTTCTAGCGGGAGGGCCGGAAAACATTCAGTACTTC. Protein: CASSFLAGGPENIQYF.

Of note for this clone: This same CDR3 is encoded by further DNA sequences in the sample. V and J are TRBV30 and TRBJ1-2; tentatively, D is TRBD1 (6 bases). This CDR3 has 14 amino acids. V shed 4 bases and J shed 2 bases, with 14 bases lying between them. The germline V gene has CDR1 GTSNPN and CDR2 SVGIG (reference sequence). CDR3: CAWMGHRGNYGYTF. In DNA form, the CDR3 reads TGTGCCTGGATGGGACACCGGGGGAACTATGGCTACACCTTC.

V gene TRBV7-9 combines with J gene TRBJ1-2; 8 bases match TRBD1. This CDR3 comprises 14 residues. V gave up 1 base and J gave up 7 bases; unmatched junction bases: 5. The germline V gene encodes CDR1 SEHNR and CDR2 FQNEAQ (reference sequence). CDR3 region: CASSLGQGRGGYTF. CDR3 DNA sequence: TGTGCCAGCAGCTTAGGACAGGGGAGAGGTGGCTACACCTTC.

The rearrangement uses TRBV9 and TRBJ2-3, with 7 bases matching TRBD2. This CDR3 is 16 amino acids long. V was pared by 0 bases and J by 2 bases, with 6 bases of the junction left unmatched. The germline CDR1 and CDR2 sequences are SGDLS and YYNGEE. The CDR3 here is CASSVDWEGNTDTQYF. CDR3 sequence (DNA): TGTGCCAGCAGCGTAGACTGGGAGGGCAACACAGATACGCAGTATTTT.

The rearrangement joins TRBV6-6 to TRBJ2-1, with 9 positions matching TRBD2. The V and J ends lost 0 bases and 7 bases, in that order; junction bases with no gene match: 4. The CDR3 sequence is 15 residues long. In germline, CDR1 is MNHNY, CDR2 SVGAGI (reference sequence). CDR3 amino acids: CASSYSSSGANEQFF. In DNA, the CDR3 is TGTGCCAGCAGTTACTCTTCTAGCGGGGCTAATGAGCAGTTCTTC.

A word on this clone: Other nucleotide sequences in the sample specify the same CDR3. The J gene is TRBJ2-7, the V gene TRBV4-1, with TRBD2 matching 8 bases. CDR3 size: 15 residues. V dropped 0 bases and J dropped 1; count of bases not matched to a gene: 2. Germline CDR1 reads MGHRA; CDR2 reads YSYEKL. CDR3 DNA sequence: TGCGCCAGCAGCCAAGAACCGGGAGGGTCCTACGAGCAGTACTTC. Its protein is CASSQEPGGSYEQYF.

V usage is TRBV27 and J usage is TRBJ2-1; D uncertain. The CDR3 length is 14 residues. Trimming stripped 4 bases from V and 1 base from J, with 8 bases between. Looked up from germline, CDR1 is MNHEY and CDR2 is SMNVEV (reference sequence). The CDR3 is CASSSGLSYNEQFF. The CDR3 nucleotides are TGTGCCAGCAGTTCCGGGTTATCCTACAATGAGCAGTTCTTC.

The J gene is TRBJ1-4, the V gene TRBV27; TRBD1 might be the D (5 bases). With 8 bases removed from V and 5 bases from J, the gap between germline ends came to 15 bases. Looked up from germline, CDR1 is MNHEY and CDR2 is SMNVEV (reference sequence). This CDR3 region has 14 residues. CDR3 DNA sequence: TGTGCCAGCTGCCTCAGCGGGGGGAATGAAAAACTGTTTTTT. Its protein is CASCLSGGNEKLFF.

The chain is built from TRBV2 and TRBJ1-1, with a weak D call TRBD1 (5 bases). The length of the CDR3 is 15 residues. Germline CDR1 reads SNHLY; CDR2 reads FYNNEI. The V and J ends lost 4 bases and 1 base respectively, with 13 bases between them. The CDR3 loop is CASSAGGGRNTEAFF. CDR3 in DNA: TGTGCCAGCAGTGCGGGGGGAGGTCGGAACACTGAAGCTTTCTTT.

The V call is TRBV5-6, the J call TRBJ1-4; possibly TRBD1 for D (6 bases). With 2 bases removed from V and 8 bases from J, the gap between germline ends came to 25 bases. The CDR3 is 18 residues long. Germline CDR1 SGHDT, CDR2 YYEEEE. The CDR3 DNA reads TGTGCCAGCAGCTTCCAAATGAGGGCAGGGGATCGTAGGGAAAAACTGTTTTTT. This translates into CASSFQMRAGDRREKLFF.

The chain couples TRBV19 to TRBJ2-2; D call uncertain. The CDR3 is 14 amino acids. V dropped 2 bases and J dropped 5 bases, with 9 bases sitting between them. Germline assignment: CDR1 LNHDA and CDR2 SQIVND (reference sequence). Here the CDR3 reads CASSITSGTGELFF. As DNA, the CDR3 is TGTGCCAGTAGTATAACGAGTGGGACCGGGGAGCTGTTTTTT.

This chain links TRBV6-1 with TRBJ2-4; no firm D call. The V end was cut by 6 bases, the J end by 0 bases, with 12 bases between. Germline-derived CDR1 and CDR2 are MNHNS and SASEGT. The CDR3 has 15 residues. The DNA for the CDR3 is TGTGCCAGCAGACCGATTCCTCTAGCCAAAAACATTCAGTACTTC. Translation: CASRPIPLAKNIQYF.

This chain uses TRBV19 with TRBJ2-3, with D tentatively TRBD2 (6 bases). The CDR3 has 15 amino acids. V lost 3 bases to trimming and J lost 5 bases, with 15 bases between them. Germline-derived CDR1 and CDR2 are LNHDA and SQIVND (reference sequence). The CDR3 DNA reads as TGTGCCAGTAGTATGCTCGCGGGGCGGGTAGATACGCAGTATTTT. Encoded protein: CASSMLAGRVDTQYF.

V usage is TRBV7-9 and J usage is TRBJ2-1, with D tentatively TRBD2 (6 bases). The V gene lost 1 base and the J gene lost 6 bases, with 10 bases spanning the gap. This CDR3 has 14 amino acids. Germline assignment: CDR1 SEHNR and CDR2 FQNEAQ (reference sequence). CDR3 residues: CASSLVGTLNEQFF. Written as DNA, the CDR3 is TGTGCCAGCAGCTTAGTAGGGACTCTCAATGAGCAGTTCTTC.

This clone occurred a few times. The chain joins TRBV9 to TRBJ1-3; weak D call: TRBD1 (5 bases). The CDR3 loop spans 14 amino acids. In germline, CDR1 is SGDLS, CDR2 YYNGEE. Trimming pared 4 bases from V and 3 bases from J, leaving 11 bases between. CDR3 sequence reads: CASSPQGSGNTIYF. DNA for the CDR3: TGTGCCAGCAGCCCCCAGGGTAGTGGAAACACCATATATTTT.

The gene calls are TRBV5-4 and TRBJ2-3; TRBD2 agrees at 9 bases. The CDR3 is 16 amino acids. CDR1 and CDR2 (germline): SGHNT, YYREEE (reference sequence). The trim removed 0 bases at V and 3 bases at J, leaving 5 bases unmatched. CDR3 loop: CASSLELAGGTDTQYF. The CDR3 DNA sequence: TGTGCCAGCAGCTTGGAACTAGCGGGCGGTACAGATACGCAGTATTTT.

V usage is TRBV28 and J usage is TRBJ1-6; 10 bases match TRBD1. The germline CDR1 and CDR2 sequences are MDHEN and SYDVKM. The CDR3 consists of 15 residues. The J segment lost 10 bases and the V segment lost 3 bases, leaving 6 bases of the junction unmatched. For the CDR3, the DNA is TGTGCCAGCAGTTTCACGACAGGGGGCCGGTCACCCCTCCACTTT. It yields the protein CASSFTTGGRSPLHF. Combining the CDR3 with reference TRBV28 and TRBJ1-6 gives the whole variable domain DVKVTQSSRYLVKRTGEKVFLECVQDMDHENMFWYRQDPGLGLRLIYFSYDVKMKEKGDIPEGYSVSREKKERFSLILESASTNQTSMYLCASSFTTGGRSPLHFGNGTRLTVT.

V is TRBV27 and J is TRBJ2-2; no clear D. V lost 4 bases, J lost 3 bases, and 12 bases lay in between. The CDR3 length is 15 residues. Germline V gene sequence: CDR1 MNHEY, CDR2 SMNVEV (reference sequence). The CDR3: CASSSVDGDTGELFF. Here the CDR3 DNA reads TGTGCCAGCAGTTCGGTAGATGGGGACACCGGGGAGCTGTTTTTT.

This chain joins TRBV7-9 and TRBJ2-4, with D unresolved. The CDR3 covers 13 residues. Germline assignment: CDR1 SEHNR and CDR2 FQNEAQ (reference sequence). The V and J ends lost 1 base and 7 bases respectively, with 8 bases between them. DNA of the CDR3: TGTGCCAGCAGCTTAGTGGAATTGAACATTCAGTACTTC. This encodes CASSLVELNIQYF.

The chain joins TRBV2 to TRBJ2-7; D ambiguous. Germline V lookup: CDR1 SNHLY, CDR2 FYNNEI. The CDR3 loop spans 15 amino acids. The V and J ends lost 3 bases and 3 bases respectively, with 15 bases between them. The CDR3 sequence is CASSEGLTGLYEQYF. In DNA form, the CDR3 reads TGTGCCAGCAGTGAGGGTTTGACGGGCCTCTACGAGCAGTACTTC.